This T cell receptor beta chain was recorded in a study of Tregs in tolerant kidney transplant recipients. Overall study findings and caveats: Validation in larger populations is needed because few patients were studied. This study did not directly address biological reproducibility.

Data came from immunoSEQ multiplex PCR; TCRdb stores just in-frame clones and leaves some out. This sample has approximately 260,000 clones, with approximately 83% found just once. Trimming took 5 bases from V and 5 from J; bases not matched to a gene: 6. There are 14 residues in the CDR3. In germline, CDR1 is LNHDA, CDR2 SQIVND (reference sequence). With respect to this clone: Its antigen remains unidentified. The same CDR3 can be traced to other DNA sequences in this sample.

Sequencing was done on a sample of CD4+ T cells from blood. This clonotype originated in a human donor in good health. The chain uses TRBV19 and TRBJ1-2, with 9 bases fitting TRBD1. The CDR3 is CASSRGQGGYGYTF. DNA for the CDR3: TGTGCCAGTAGTCGGGGACAGGGTGGTTATGGCTACACCTTC.